The 26 T cell receptor beta chains in this list originate from one sample, sequenced in a study of blood T cell repertoires in COVID-19. The table came from immunoSEQ multiplex PCR; TCRdb's copy has only in-frame clones and leaves some out. The sample includes fewer than 180,000 clones, approximately 86% seen only once; the top ten take under 3.5%. Material: peripheral blood. Receptor source: a man between 65 and 80 years old with acute or convalescent COVID-19.

The chain joins TRBV5-4 to TRBJ2-3; TRBD1 is a possible D gene (6 bases). The CDR3 runs 16 residues. Trimming left V 0 bases short and J 2 bases short, with 13 bases between. Germline loops: CDR1 SGHNT, CDR2 YYREEE (reference sequence). The CDR3 loop reads CASSLESQGPTDTQYF. The CDR3 DNA is TGTGCCAGCAGCTTGGAGTCACAGGGCCCCACAGATACGCAGTATTTT.

The rearrangement uses TRBV11-1 and TRBJ1-1; D perhaps matches TRBD1 (6 bases). In germline, CDR1 is SGHAT, CDR2 FQDESV (reference sequence). V was pared by 5 bases and J by 2 bases, with 15 bases between. The CDR3 loop spans 15 amino acids. The CDR3 DNA reads as TGTGCCAGCAGCACCCGGGACACCCTCAACACTGAAGCTTTCTTT. This translates into CASSTRDTLNTEAFF.

Only a few counts were recorded for this clone. The rearrangement uses TRBV12-5 and TRBJ2-2; 13 bases match TRBD2. CDR3 length: 19 amino acids. Germline V lookup: CDR1 LGHNT, CDR2 FRNRAP. Trimming removed 0 bases from V and 0 bases from J; junction bases left unmatched: 4. DNA for the CDR3: TGTGCTAGTGGTTTGGTAGGACTAGCGGGAGTGTCGAACACCGGGGAGCTGTTTTTT. Amino acids: CASGLVGLAGVSNTGELFF.

The chain carries TRBV13 and TRBJ2-7; tentative D call: TRBD1 (6 bases). CDR1 and CDR2 from the germline V gene are PRHDT and FYEKMQ (reference sequence). The CDR3 is 16 amino acids. The V gene lost 1 base and the J gene lost 7 bases, with 20 bases spanning the gap. The CDR3 region has the DNA TGTGCCAGCAGCTTAGCGGGAACAGGGATTGATACGGAGCAGTACTTC. It codes for CASSLAGTGIDTEQYF.

The chain joins TRBV2 to TRBJ2-7, with D tentatively TRBD1 (5 bases). This CDR3 is 13 amino acids long. V dropped 7 bases and J dropped 4 bases, with 14 bases sitting between them. CDR1 is SNHLY, CDR2 FYNNEI, per germline. The CDR3 sequence is CASKLTVVYEQYF. The CDR3 DNA sequence: TGTGCCAGCAAGTTGACAGTAGTATACGAGCAGTACTTC.

The chain is built from TRBV6-5 and TRBJ1-1; D remains unclear. CDR1 and CDR2 (germline): MNHEY, SVGAGI. V dropped 4 bases and J dropped 1 base, with 7 bases sitting between them. There are 13 residues in the CDR3. The CDR3: CASSFGPNTEAFF. As DNA, the CDR3 is TGTGCCAGCAGTTTTGGCCCGAACACTGAAGCTTTCTTT.

The chain couples TRBV29-1 to TRBJ2-7; D perhaps matches TRBD1 (6 bases). V was trimmed by 1 base and J by 0 bases, leaving 7 bases between them. The V gene's germline CDR1 is SQVTM and CDR2 ANQGSEA. The CDR3 extends over 13 amino acids. The CDR3 here is CSVEGDNSYEQYF. CDR3 nucleotide sequence: TGCAGCGTTGAAGGGGACAACTCCTACGAGCAGTACTTC.

The chain is built from TRBV24-1 and TRBJ1-5; a possible D gene is TRBD1 (5 bases). CDR3 length equals 17 residues. The ends were cut back, 3 bases at V and 5 bases at J, with 19 bases in the middle. The V gene's germline CDR1 is KGHDR and CDR2 SFDVKD. In DNA form, the CDR3 reads TGTGCCACCAGTGATCCCCGGCAGGGAGGGCACGATCAGCCCCAGCATTTT. Translated: CATSDPRQGGHDQPQHF.

V gene TRBV19 combines with J gene TRBJ2-6; 8 nucleotides agree with TRBD1. The CDR3 is made up of 17 amino acids. V was pared by 11 bases and J by 2 bases, with 14 bases of the junction left unmatched. CDR1 and CDR2 (germline): LNHDA, SQIVND (reference sequence). The DNA of the CDR3 is TGTGCCTCCTTAGGGGGCAGGGGGCAGGCTGGGGCCAACGTCCTGACTTTC. Residues: CASLGGRGQAGANVLTF. Together with reference TRBV19 and TRBJ2-6, the CDR3 gives the full variable domain: DGGITQSPKYLFRKEGQNVTLSCEQNLNHDAMYWYRQDPGQGLRLIYYSQIVNDFQKGDIAEGYSVSREKKESFPLTVTSAQKNPTAFYLCASLGGRGQAGANVLTFGAGSRLTVL.

The chain has TRBV24-1 and TRBJ2-7, with TRBD1 as a possible D gene (6 bases). V shed 4 bases and J shed 1 base, with 7 bases lying between them. CDR1 and CDR2 (germline): KGHDR, SFDVKD. The CDR3 contains 13 residues. The DNA of the CDR3 is TGTGCCACCAGTGAGGGGGCATCCTACGAGCAGTACTTC. It specifies CATSEGASYEQYF.

This clone has just one count. The rearrangement links TRBV11-3 to TRBJ2-4, with a tentative D call TRBD2 (5 bases). Germline loops: CDR1 SGHNT, CDR2 YENEEA. The V end lost 1 base, the J end lost 0 bases, and 10 bases lay between the germline ends. The CDR3 is 16 residues long. CDR3 amino acids: CASSLVGGLAKNIQYF. In nucleotides, the CDR3 is TGTGCCAGCAGCTTAGTGGGCGGACTAGCCAAAAACATTCAGTACTTC.

This chain joins TRBV2 and TRBJ1-4; 7 bases align to TRBD1. The CDR3 runs 15 residues. Germline CDR1 reads SNHLY; CDR2 reads FYNNEI. The V segment lost 7 bases and the J segment 7 bases; nucleotides outside the gene matches: 12. The CDR3 here is CASNPTGFGGEKLFF. In nucleotides, the CDR3 is TGTGCCAGCAACCCGACAGGGTTTGGCGGTGAAAAACTGTTTTTT.

V usage is TRBV19 and J usage is TRBJ2-7, with 7 bases that match TRBD1. This CDR3 spans 15 amino acids. V lost 5 bases and J lost 2; bases outside the gene matches: 9. Germline V CDR1 and CDR2: LNHDA, SQIVND (reference sequence). DNA of the CDR3: TGTGCCAGTAGTGTCGGACAGGCCGGACCCTACGAGCAGTACTTC. Translation: CASSVGQAGPYEQYF.

The chain employs TRBV5-4 and TRBJ2-5; 8 bases line up with TRBD1. CDR3 length: 14 amino acids. With V trimmed by 4 bases and J by 0 bases, 2 bases remained unmatched. Looked up from germline, CDR1 is SGHNT and CDR2 is YYREEE (reference sequence). The CDR3 reads CASSLDRDQETQYF. As DNA, the CDR3 is TGTGCCAGCAGCCTGGACAGGGACCAAGAGACCCAGTACTTC.

The V gene is TRBV15, the J gene TRBJ2-1, with D hard to call. Germline CDR1 is LNHNV and CDR2 is YYDKDF (reference sequence). This CDR3 has 13 residues. Trimming removed 0 bases from V and 11 bases from J, with 11 bases in between. CDR3 in DNA: TGTGCCACCAGCAGAGATCTGGCCACCCAGCAGTTCTTC. Translating it yields CATSRDLATQQFF.

V and J are TRBV15 and TRBJ2-1; D possibly corresponds to TRBD2 (6 bases). Between the trimmed V and J ends, which lost 3 bases and 7 bases, there was a span of 13 bases. The CDR3 spans 14 residues. Germline V lookup: CDR1 LNHNV, CDR2 YYDKDF (reference sequence). The CDR3 DNA sequence: TGTGCCACCAGCAGGCGGGAACTCTTGAATGAGCAGTTCTTC. Protein: CATSRRELLNEQFF.

The CDR3 nucleotides are TGTGCCAGCAGCTCGGGACCGACTAGCAGGAATGAGCAGTTCTTC. Its translation is CASSSGPTSRNEQFF. The chain couples TRBV11-3 to TRBJ2-1, with 7 nucleotides matching TRBD2. The CDR3 totals 15 residues. The V segment lost 4 bases and the J segment 7 bases; nucleotides outside the gene matches: 10. Germline-derived CDR1 and CDR2 are SGHNT and YENEEA.

The rearrangement uses TRBV9 and TRBJ1-1, with 7 bases matching TRBD1. Trimming took 2 bases from V and 4 from J; bases not matched to a gene: 5. Per the germline V gene, CDR1 is SGDLS and CDR2 is YYNGEE. The CDR3 has 14 residues. CDR3 sequence reads: CASSVGDSLTEAFF. The CDR3 DNA is TGTGCCAGCAGCGTTGGGGACAGCCTCACTGAAGCTTTCTTT. The whole variable domain, remainder taken from reference TRBV9 and TRBJ1-1, is DSGVTQTPKHLITATGQRVTLRCSPRSGDLSVYWYQQSLDQGLQFLIQYYNGEERAKGNILERFSAQQFPDLHSELNLSSLELGDSALYFCASSVGDSLTEAFFGQGTRLTVV.

J is TRBJ2-2 and V is TRBV11-2, with TRBD2 matching 11 bases. V lost 5 bases to trimming and J lost 5 bases; unmatched junction nucleotides: 10. CDR1 is SGHAT and CDR2 is FQNNGV in the germline V gene. CDR3 size: 17 residues. CDR3 nucleotide sequence: TGTGCCAGCAGCCCCACCCTTCTAGCGGGAGGAACCGGGGAGCTGTTTTTT. Its protein is CASSPTLLAGGTGELFF.

This clone is a singleton in its sample. The rearrangement links TRBV5-1 to TRBJ2-7; 11 bases fit TRBD1. The CDR3 spans 15 residues. From germline, CDR1 is SGHRS and CDR2 YFSETQ. The V gene end was trimmed by 4 bases and the J gene end by 0 bases; junction bases not matched to a gene: 3. The chain's CDR3 is CASSPGTGGSYEQYF. The CDR3, as DNA: TGCGCCAGCAGCCCGGGGACAGGGGGCTCCTACGAGCAGTACTTC. Full variable domain (outside the CDR3, taken from reference TRBV5-1 and TRBJ2-7): KAGVTQTPRYLIKTRGQQVTLSCSPISGHRSVSWYQQTPGQGLQFLFEYFSETQRNKGNFPGRFSGRQFSNSRSEMNVSTLELGDSALYLCASSPGTGGSYEQYFGPGTRLTVT.

The rearrangement joins TRBV7-8 to TRBJ1-2; D may be TRBD1 (5 bases). V lost 2 bases and J lost 0, with 16 bases in between. Germline V gene lookup returns CDR1 SGHVS and CDR2 FQNEAQ. The CDR3 covers 17 residues. CDR3 nucleotide sequence: TGTGCCAGCAGCTTAAGGTCAGGGTCCTCCTCTAACTATGGCTACACCTTC. It translates to CASSLRSGSSSNYGYTF. Looking up the rest from reference TRBV7-8 and TRBJ1-2 gives the full variable domain: GAGVSQSPRYKVAKRGQDVALRCDPISGHVSLFWYQQALGQGPEFLTYFQNEAQLDKSGLPSDRFFAERPEGSVSTLKIQRTQQEDSAVYLCASSLRSGSSSNYGYTFGSGTRLTVV.

V usage is TRBV27 and J usage is TRBJ2-6; 11 bases agree with TRBD1. V lost 5 bases to trimming and J lost 3 bases; unmatched junction nucleotides: 9. The CDR3 loop spans 18 amino acids. Germline V lookup: CDR1 MNHEY, CDR2 SMNVEV (reference sequence). In DNA, the CDR3 is TGTGCCAGCAGTCTAAAAGGACAGGGGGCGCGTGGGGCCAACGTCCTGACTTTC. Protein sequence: CASSLKGQGARGANVLTF.

V usage is TRBV19 and J usage is TRBJ2-7; D may be TRBD1 (7 bases). The CDR3 totals 15 residues. The germline CDR1 and CDR2 sequences are LNHDA and SQIVND (reference sequence). The V end lost 2 bases, the J end lost 2 bases, and 13 bases lay between the germline ends. The CDR3 region has the DNA TGTGCCAGTAGTATATCCGGGGGACAGCCCTACGAGCAGTACTTC. It yields the protein CASSISGGQPYEQYF.

The rearrangement links TRBV7-2 to TRBJ2-3, with 8 bases that match TRBD1. V shed 5 bases, J shed 0 bases, and the junction held 7 bases outside the gene matches. This CDR3 spans 16 amino acids. Germline V gene sequence: CDR1 SGHTA, CDR2 FQGNSA. CDR3 coding DNA: TGTGCCAGCAGCCCGACAGGGGTCTCTAGCACAGATACGCAGTATTTT. Its translation: CASSPTGVSSTDTQYF.

V gene TRBV24-1 combines with J gene TRBJ2-2; 8 nucleotides line up with TRBD2. In germline, CDR1 is KGHDR, CDR2 SFDVKD. J lost 4 bases, V lost 3 bases, and 9 bases had no gene match. This CDR3 contains 17 residues. The CDR3 loop is CATSDTRGGPRTGELFF. The DNA of the CDR3 is TGTGCCACCAGTGATACCCGGGGGGGACCGCGCACCGGGGAGCTGTTTTTT.

The chain has TRBV5-4 and TRBJ2-1; D is uncertain. The V gene's germline CDR1 is SGHNT and CDR2 YYREEE (reference sequence). Trimming stripped 1 base from V and 1 base from J, with 3 bases between. The CDR3 is 13 amino acids. The CDR3 sequence: CASSLTSYNEQFF. In DNA form, the CDR3 reads TGTGCCAGCAGCTTGACATCCTACAATGAGCAGTTCTTC. Full variable domain (missing parts from reference TRBV5-4 and TRBJ2-1): ETGVTQSPTHLIKTRGQQVTLRCSSQSGHNTVSWYQQALGQGPQFIFQYYREEENGRGNFPPRFSGLQFPNYSSELNVNALELDDSALYLCASSLTSYNEQFFGPGTRLTVL.